The source of this T cell receptor (beta chain) is a study of a mutant IDH1 vaccine in newly diagnosed glioma. V was shortened by 2 bases and J by 8 bases, with 12 bases between the two germline ends. This CDR3 contains 13 residues. Germline CDR1 and CDR2: SNHLY and FYNNEI. With respect to this clone: What it recognizes is unknown.

Clones were sequenced by immunoSEQ multiplex PCR, and TCRdb holds only the in-frame ones, with some missing. The sample shows about 27,000 clones, 65% to 85% of them seen only once. Time point given: week 5, during vaccination. It was 300 ug of mutant IDH1 20-mer peptide that made up each vaccine dose, given with topical imiquimod. New astrocytomas of WHO grade 3 or 4 that were IDH1-mutant and ATRX-lost were found in the donors. Specimen: PBMCs, collected from a glioma patient whose treatment included an IDH1 peptide vaccine. The chain carries TRBV2 and TRBJ1-2; D gene unclear. The TCR sequence derives from a middle-aged man with glioma. Here the CDR3 reads CASSEIGVGGYTF. The CDR3 DNA reads TGTGCCAGCAGTGAAATAGGAGTGGGAGGCTACACCTTC.